The entry below describes one T cell receptor beta chain. The antigen is not known. This entry comes from a study of cytomegalovirus exposure and HLA in healthy donors. Study-wide findings and caveats: A later analysis showed TCR association rates differing by HLA locus, peaking at DRB1 and lowest at HLA-C. In vitro data verified a few CMV-associated chains as specific for CMV antigens.

PCR used 60 Vbeta primers and 13 Jbeta primers. Data came from immunoSEQ multiplex PCR; TCRdb stores just in-frame clones and leaves some out. The sample holds around 180,000 clones, about 81% seen once. The receptor was derived from a man younger than 30 in good health and CMV-seronegative. Material: PBMCs.

The CDR3 nucleotides are TGTGCCAGCAGTTACACCCGCGTGTCGGGGAAAGAGACCCAGTACTTC. It specifies CASSYTRVSGKETQYF. This sequence joins TRBV6-5 and TRBJ2-5, with a tentative D call TRBD2 (5 bases). V was trimmed by 2 bases and J by 3 bases, leaving 16 bases between them. Germline V gene sequence: CDR1 MNHEY, CDR2 SVGAGI. The CDR3 loop spans 16 amino acids.